Sequencing of this T cell receptor (beta chain) was carried out in a study of lymphopenia after photon versus proton radiotherapy. Germline values: CDR1 MNHNY, CDR2 SVGAGI (reference sequence). V was shortened by 8 bases and J by 4 bases, with 21 bases between the two germline ends. CDR3 length equals 15 residues. Sequencing was performed with immunoSEQ multiplex PCR; in TCRdb, only in-frame clones are kept and a portion is missing. The sample has 52,000 or so clones, 80% to 95% seen once; the top ten hold more than 15%. The TCR comes from a woman aged 35 to 49 with cholangiocarcinoma. The material was peripheral blood, obtained from a patient treated with photon-based radiotherapy. This chain connects TRBV6-6 to TRBJ2-7; D may be TRBD2 (5 bases). The CDR3, as DNA: TGTGCCAGCGAGGGTCTACGGACTGATAGGTACGAGCAGTACTTC. Translated, it gives CASEGLRTDRYEQYF.